The rows below give T cell receptor beta chains drawn from one sample of a study of T cells in Graves' hyperthyroidism and ophthalmopathy. TCRdb ran MiXCR on the multiplex PCR reads and lists one entry per CDR3 protein. The sample consists of about 290,000 distinct CDR3 sequences, roughly 15% of them appearing once. Sequenced input: blood. These receptors came from a woman aged 50 to 60 with Graves' hyperthyroidism that later progressed to Graves' ophthalmopathy. CDR3s include the opening cysteine and the closing phenylalanine or tryptophan. The D gene is left open where the match is weak. A row's size may be missing; if present it is once, few, many or a size class.

size: many; length: 16; D: TRBD1; V: TRBV30; J: TRBJ1-4; DNA: TGTGCCTGGACCAAAAATCCGGGACAGGGAAATGAAAAACTGTTTTTT; CDR3: CAWTKNPGQGNEKLFF
size: .; length: 14; D: .; V: TRBV20-1; J: TRBJ2-2; DNA: TGCAGTGCTAGTAATGTAGGCACCACCGGGGAGCTGTTTTTT; CDR3: CSASNVGTTGELFF
size: many; length: 14; D: TRBD2; V: TRBV6-1; J: TRBJ2-7; DNA: TGTGCCAGCAGGAGGGGACTAGCCCTAGAAAAGCAGTACTTC; CDR3: CASRRGLALEKQYF
size: many; length: 15; D: .; V: TRBV28; J: TRBJ2-7; DNA: TGTGCCAGCACCTTTTGGGGGACAAATCCCTACGAGCAGTACTTC; CDR3: CASTFWGTNPYEQYF
size: .; length: 14; D: TRBD1; V: TRBV28; J: TRBJ1-6; DNA: TGTGCCAGCAGTATGGACAGGGGCGGTTCACCCCTCCACTTT; CDR3: CASSMDRGGSPLHF
size: .; length: 15; D: TRBD1; V: TRBV19; J: TRBJ1-5; DNA: TGTGCCAGTAGTATAGATACAGGGGTGGATCAGCCCCAGCATTTT; CDR3: CASSIDTGVDQPQHF
size: many; length: 14; D: .; V: TRBV28; J: TRBJ1-1; DNA: TGTGCCAGCAGTTTTGGACAGCCTGGCGCTGAAGCTTTCTTT; CDR3: CASSFGQPGAEAFF
size: .; length: 14; D: .; V: TRBV5-4; J: TRBJ2-5; DNA: TGTGCCAGCAGCTCCTTGACGAGTGAAGAGACCCAGTACTTC; CDR3: CASSSLTSEETQYF
size: many; length: 13; D: .; V: TRBV30; J: TRBJ1-1; DNA: TGTGCCTGGAACGACCTCATGAACACTGAAGCTTTCTTT; CDR3: CAWNDLMNTEAFF
size: many; length: 13; D: .; V: TRBV6-2/TRBV6-3; J: TRBJ2-7; DNA: TGTGCCAGTACCTACCTCGGGGGCCACGAGCAGTACTTC; CDR3: CASTYLGGHEQYF
size: .; length: 13; D: .; V: TRBV7-9; J: TRBJ1-4; DNA: TGTGCCAGCAGCTTTAGTGGACCTGAAAAACTGTTTTTT; CDR3: CASSFSGPEKLFF
size: many; length: 17; D: TRBD2; V: TRBV12-3/TRBV12-4; J: TRBJ2-1; DNA: TGTGCCAGCAGTTTACGTCTCTATAGCGGGAGATCGGATGAGCAGTTCTTC; CDR3: CASSLRLYSGRSDEQFF
size: many; length: 13; D: .; V: TRBV12-3/TRBV12-4; J: TRBJ1-2; DNA: TGTGCCAGCAGTCCGGACCGCCTCTATGGCTACACCTTC; CDR3: CASSPDRLYGYTF
size: few; length: 13; D: .; V: TRBV9; J: TRBJ1-1; DNA: TGTGCCAGCAGCAGTCAGGGTCGGACTGAAGCTTTCTTT; CDR3: CASSSQGRTEAFF
size: once; length: 13; D: .; V: TRBV19; J: TRBJ1-2; DNA: TGTGCCAGTAGTACTGAGACACTCTATGGCTACACCTTC; CDR3: CASSTETLYGYTF
size: many; length: 14; D: TRBD1; V: TRBV18; J: TRBJ1-1; DNA: TGTGCCAGCTCACGGGACAGGGGGGACACTGAAGCTTTCTTT; CDR3: CASSRDRGDTEAFF
size: .; length: 14; D: .; V: TRBV4-1; J: TRBJ2-7; DNA: TGCGCCAGCAGCCCCACCGGGGAACGCTACGAGCAGTACTTC; CDR3: CASSPTGERYEQYF
size: many; length: 15; D: TRBD2; V: TRBV2; J: TRBJ2-3; DNA: TGTGCCAGCAGTGCAAGCGGGAGTTATCTAGATACGCAGTATTTT; CDR3: CASSASGSYLDTQYF
size: many; length: 13; D: TRBD2; V: TRBV11-2; J: TRBJ2-7; DNA: TGTGCCAGCAGCGTTAGCGGGAGCGACGAGCAGTACTTC; CDR3: CASSVSGSDEQYF
size: .; length: 16; D: TRBD2; V: TRBV10-3; J: TRBJ2-7; DNA: TGTGCCATCAGTGACCCCCCTAGCGGGAGGACGGGGGAGCAGTACTTC; CDR3: CAISDPPSGRTGEQYF
size: many; length: 13; D: .; V: TRBV6-1; J: TRBJ1-1; DNA: TGTGCCAGCAGTGAACTCGGGGGGACTGAAGCTTTCTTT; CDR3: CASSELGGTEAFF
size: .; length: 14; D: TRBD2; V: TRBV19; J: TRBJ2-7; DNA: TGTGCCAGTAGTCCCGCCCTAGCGGTTTACGAGCAGTACTTC; CDR3: CASSPALAVYEQYF
size: .; length: 13; D: TRBD1; V: TRBV2; J: TRBJ2-1; DNA: TGTGCCAGCATCACAGGGGTTAGCAATGAGCAGTTCTTC; CDR3: CASITGVSNEQFF
size: many; length: 12; D: .; V: TRBV24-1; J: TRBJ1-2; DNA: TGTGCCACCAGTGAGGGGAGTTATGGCTACACCTTC; CDR3: CATSEGSYGYTF
size: many; length: 14; D: TRBD1; V: TRBV20-1; J: TRBJ1-4; DNA: TGCAGTGCTAGTGGACAGGGTTGGGATGAAAAACTGTTTTTT; CDR3: CSASGQGWDEKLFF
size: many; length: 13; D: .; V: TRBV12-3/TRBV12-4; J: TRBJ2-7; DNA: TGTGCCAGCAGTTCGCAGGGGTTTTACGAGCAGTACTTC; CDR3: CASSSQGFYEQYF
size: many; length: 12; D: .; V: TRBV30; J: TRBJ2-7; DNA: TGTGCCTGGAGTGTAGGGGGCTACGAGCAGTACTTC; CDR3: CAWSVGGYEQYF
size: many; length: 17; D: .; V: TRBV28; J: TRBJ1-2; DNA: TGTGCCAGCAGTTTATACCGCCGGGACCCATCCCGATCTGGCTACACCTTC; CDR3: CASSLYRRDPSRSGYTF
size: many; length: 17; D: .; V: TRBV28; J: TRBJ2-7; DNA: TGTGCCAGCAGTTTCATGAGGCGGCAGGCGGGGACCTACGAGCAGTACTTC; CDR3: CASSFMRRQAGTYEQYF
size: few; length: 16; D: .; V: TRBV11-2; J: TRBJ1-1; DNA: TGTGCCAGCAGCCGAGCACCGGACAGCCAGAACACTGAAGCTTTCTTT; CDR3: CASSRAPDSQNTEAFF
size: .; length: 14; D: .; V: TRBV29-1; J: TRBJ1-1; DNA: TGCAGCGTTGAGAGACAGGCGTTGGGCACTGAAGCTTTCTTT; CDR3: CSVERQALGTEAFF
size: many; length: 16; D: .; V: TRBV20-1; J: TRBJ2-7; DNA: TGCAGTGCCACCCCAGCGATGGGAGTCCTGTCCTACGAGCAGTACTTC; CDR3: CSATPAMGVLSYEQYF
size: many; length: 15; D: .; V: TRBV28; J: TRBJ1-2; DNA: TGTGCCAGCAGCCCTCGTAGAGGAGCTAACTATGGCTACACCTTC; CDR3: CASSPRRGANYGYTF
size: many; length: 15; D: .; V: TRBV20-1; J: TRBJ2-2; DNA: TGCAGTGCAGAGGCGGAACCCACGAACACCGGGGAGCTGTTTTTT; CDR3: CSAEAEPTNTGELFF
size: few; length: 17; D: .; V: TRBV24-1; J: TRBJ2-1; DNA: TGTGCCACCAGTGACCATCGACAACCCAGCTCCTACAATGAGCAGTTCTTC; CDR3: CATSDHRQPSSYNEQFF
size: many; length: 13; D: .; V: TRBV2; J: TRBJ2-7; DNA: TGTGCCAGCAGAGCCGGGACAACCTACGAGCAGTACTTC; CDR3: CASRAGTTYEQYF
size: many; length: 13; D: .; V: TRBV18; J: TRBJ2-5; DNA: TGTGCCAGCTCACCGGGCCCCGTTGAGACCCAGTACTTC; CDR3: CASSPGPVETQYF
size: .; length: 15; D: .; V: TRBV12-3/TRBV12-4; J: TRBJ1-1; DNA: TGTGCCAGCAGGCCTGTAGGGGGGTTCAACACTGAAGCTTTCTTT; CDR3: CASRPVGGFNTEAFF
size: many; length: 14; D: .; V: TRBV27; J: TRBJ1-1; DNA: TGTGCCAGCAGTTTAGGTTACAGGGACACTGAAGCTTTCTTT; CDR3: CASSLGYRDTEAFF
size: many; length: 16; D: TRBD2; V: TRBV27; J: TRBJ2-1; DNA: TGTGCCAGCAGTCAAATAGCGGGAGAAAGTTACAATGAGCAGTTCTTC; CDR3: CASSQIAGESYNEQFF
size: many; length: 14; D: .; V: TRBV11-2; J: TRBJ2-3; DNA: TGTGCCAGCAGTCCCCTAGGGGCAGGGGATACGCAGTATTTT; CDR3: CASSPLGAGDTQYF
size: many; length: 14; D: TRBD2; V: TRBV5-4; J: TRBJ2-7; DNA: TGTGCCAGCAGCCTGGGGGGGACTGCCTACGAGCAGTACTTC; CDR3: CASSLGGTAYEQYF
size: many; length: 14; D: TRBD1; V: TRBV20-1; J: TRBJ2-4; DNA: TGCAGTGCTAGAGACTGGACAGGGGGACGCATTCAGTACTTC; CDR3: CSARDWTGGRIQYF
size: .; length: 15; D: .; V: TRBV4-1; J: TRBJ1-6; DNA: TGCGCCAGCAGCCAAGATCTCTGGCGGGCCACAGCCCTCCACTTT; CDR3: CASSQDLWRATALHF
size: many; length: 13; D: .; V: TRBV5-5; J: TRBJ2-5; DNA: TGTGCCAGCAGCTTCTCTAGTAAAGAGACCCAGTACTTC; CDR3: CASSFSSKETQYF
size: many; length: 13; D: .; V: TRBV7-2; J: TRBJ2-7; DNA: TGTGCCAGCAGCTCACAAAGCTCCTACGAGCAGTACTTC; CDR3: CASSSQSSYEQYF
size: .; length: 12; D: .; V: TRBV7-2; J: TRBJ1-1; DNA: TGTGCCAGCAGCTTAGCCAGCGTCGAAGCTTTCTTT; CDR3: CASSLASVEAFF
size: few; length: 16; D: .; V: TRBV7-2; J: TRBJ1-2; DNA: TGTGCCAGCAGCTTAGTAGGGGGAGACACCGCCTATGGCTACACCTTC; CDR3: CASSLVGGDTAYGYTF
size: .; length: 17; D: TRBD1; V: TRBV18; J: TRBJ1-5; DNA: TGTGCCAGCTCACCCCCCGGGACAGGGGGAAGCAATCAGCCCCAGCATTTT; CDR3: CASSPPGTGGSNQPQHF
size: many; length: 16; D: TRBD1; V: TRBV19; J: TRBJ2-2; DNA: TGTGCCAGTAGTATTGGGACAGGGGTCTCCACCGGGGAGCTGTTTTTT; CDR3: CASSIGTGVSTGELFF
size: many; length: 17; D: .; V: TRBV5-1; J: TRBJ1-5; DNA: TGCGCCAGCAGCTTGGACGTGTCGGCAGGGGCCCTCCAGCCCCAGCATTTT; CDR3: CASSLDVSAGALQPQHF
size: many; length: 16; D: TRBD2; V: TRBV7-3; J: TRBJ2-2; DNA: TGTGCCAGCAGCTCCTCTAGCGGGAGTGGAACCGGGGAGCTGTTTTTT; CDR3: CASSSSSGSGTGELFF
size: many; length: 16; D: .; V: TRBV6-1; J: TRBJ1-1; DNA: TGTGCCAGCACCCAAGGGTTTGGGACTCCGAACACTGAAGCTTTCTTT; CDR3: CASTQGFGTPNTEAFF
size: many; length: 16; D: TRBD1; V: TRBV5-1; J: TRBJ2-1; DNA: TGCGCCAGCAGCTTAATACCGGGACAGGGCTTCAATGAGCAGTTCTTC; CDR3: CASSLIPGQGFNEQFF
size: many; length: 14; D: .; V: TRBV6-1; J: TRBJ1-2; DNA: TGTGCCAGCAGTTACTTGGGGAATACAGCTGGCTACACCTTC; CDR3: CASSYLGNTAGYTF
size: many; length: 14; D: .; V: TRBV10-1; J: TRBJ1-1; DNA: TGCGCCAGCAGTGAGTCCGGACAACCCGGCGGAGCTTTCTTT; CDR3: CASSESGQPGGAFF
size: .; length: 17; D: .; V: TRBV20-1; J: TRBJ1-4; DNA: TGCAGTGCTAGAGTTGCAGAAGGGTCGGGGATTAATGAAAAACTGTTTTTT; CDR3: CSARVAEGSGINEKLFF
size: .; length: 17; D: .; V: TRBV19; J: TRBJ2-7; DNA: TGTGCCAGTAGTCCTAGGCGAAACTACCGAAGACCCTACGAGCAGTACTTC; CDR3: CASSPRRNYRRPYEQYF
size: few; length: 16; D: TRBD2; V: TRBV19; J: TRBJ2-1; DNA: TGTGCCAGTAGTAAAAGGGGAGGGACTACGTACAATGAGCAGTTCTTC; CDR3: CASSKRGGTTYNEQFF
size: few; length: 14; D: .; V: TRBV7-9; J: TRBJ2-1; DNA: TGTGCCAGCAGTATAAACAGTTTCTACAATGAGCAGTTCTTC; CDR3: CASSINSFYNEQFF